Listed below are T cell receptor beta chains from one sample, sequenced in a study of blood T cells in healthy people across ages. TCRdb redid the calling of the 5' RACE reads with MiXCR, one entry per CDR3 protein. The table records 850,000 to 1,100,000 distinct CDR3 sequences, more than 30% of them present only once. The sequenced sample was blood. All receptors derive from a man aged 18-30 years in good health. Both conserved end residues are part of each CDR3. A D gene is named only where the DNA matches it firmly. Clone size is given for some rows only: seen once, a few or many times, or a class if the clone is expanded.

>TRBV2|-|TRBJ1-1|-
CASRPTGSSNTEAFF
TGTGCCAGCAGGCCTACGGGCAGCTCGAACACTGAAGCTTTCTTT
>TRBV4-3|few|TRBJ2-3|-
CASSQEGHRVGDTQYF
TGCGCCAGCAGCCAAGAAGGACACAGGGTCGGAGATACGCAGTATTTT
>TRBV5-5|-|TRBJ2-5|-
CASRTSAKQETQYF
TGTGCCAGCAGGACTTCGGCAAAACAAGAGACCCAGTACTTC
>TRBV29-1|few|TRBJ2-5|TRBD2
CSVPRPGLALQETQYF
TGCAGCGTCCCGAGGCCGGGACTAGCGTTACAAGAGACCCAGTACTTC
>TRBV20-1|-|TRBJ1-1|-
CSARSVKGNGHSNTEAFF
TGCAGTGCTAGAAGCGTCAAAGGAAACGGACACTCGAACACTGAAGCTTTCTTT
>TRBV6-5|-|TRBJ1-6|-
CASSSPTGGRDSPLHF
TGTGCCAGCAGTTCACCGACAGGAGGACGGGATTCACCCCTCCACTTT
>TRBV12-3/TRBV12-4|few|TRBJ2-7|-
CASSFGVGSSYNEQYF
TGTGCCAGCAGTTTTGGTGTCGGGAGCTCCTACAATGAGCAGTACTTC
>TRBV28|few|TRBJ2-3|-
CASSFQRGRGTDTQYF
TGTGCCAGCAGTTTTCAACGGGGTCGAGGCACAGATACGCAGTATTTT
>TRBV12-3/TRBV12-4|few|TRBJ1-5|TRBD1
CASSFGQAESQPQHF
TGTGCCAGCAGTTTCGGACAGGCTGAGAGTCAGCCCCAGCATTTT
>TRBV6-4|few|TRBJ1-2|-
CASSDSGVGYTF
TGTGCCAGCAGTGACTCGGGGGTTGGCTACACCTTC
>TRBV20-1|-|TRBJ2-1|TRBD2
CSARWASGAEQFF
TGCAGTGCTAGGTGGGCTAGCGGGGCCGAGCAGTTCTTC
>TRBV3-1|-|TRBJ2-7|-
CASSQGGAGFSSEQYF
TGTGCCAGCAGCCAAGGGGGCGCAGGGTTTTCGTCCGAGCAGTACTTC
>TRBV12-3/TRBV12-4|-|TRBJ1-1|-
CASSAQANTEAFF
TGTGCCAGCAGTGCCCAAGCGAACACTGAAGCTTTCTTT
>TRBV4-2|many|TRBJ2-3|-
CASSQGLEDTQYF
TGTGCCAGCAGCCAAGGATTAGAAGATACGCAGTATTTT
>TRBV12-3/TRBV12-4|few|TRBJ2-1|TRBD2
CASSLIAGNSNEQFF
TGTGCCAGCAGTTTGATAGCGGGGAATAGTAATGAGCAGTTCTTC
>TRBV20-1|-|TRBJ2-1|TRBD1
CSAGPFTGAYNEQFF
TGCAGTGCCGGACCGTTCACAGGGGCCTACAATGAGCAGTTCTTC
>TRBV20-1|-|TRBJ1-2|-
CSAGDRLLYGYTF
TGCAGTGCCGGAGACCGGCTATTATATGGCTACACCTTC
>TRBV28|-|TRBJ2-7|-
CASSFSISYEQYF
TGTGCCAGCAGTTTCAGTATCTCCTACGAGCAGTACTTC
>TRBV12-3/TRBV12-4|-|TRBJ2-7|-
CASRYPGYNEQYF
TGTGCCAGCAGATACCCAGGGTACAATGAGCAGTACTTC
>TRBV12-3/TRBV12-4|-|TRBJ2-3|-
CASTELAGHTDTQYF
TGTGCCAGCACCGAACTGGCGGGGCACACAGATACGCAGTATTTT
>TRBV7-9|many|TRBJ2-3|-
CASRGLGDTQYF
TGTGCCAGCAGAGGCTTGGGGGATACGCAGTATTTT
>TRBV9|-|TRBJ1-6|TRBD1
CASSIMGQTNSPLHF
TGTGCCAGCAGCATAATGGGACAGACGAATTCACCCCTCCACTTT
>TRBV7-2|-|TRBJ1-5|-
CASSSGPPTGQPQHF
TGTGCCAGCAGCTCGGGACCGCCGACGGGTCAGCCCCAGCATTTT
>TRBV21-1|few|TRBJ2-7|-
CASTRIQGAREQYF
TGTGCCAGCACCCGAATTCAGGGGGCTCGCGAGCAGTACTTC
>TRBV6-5|-|TRBJ1-4|TRBD1
CASSLGQGGQEKLFF
TGTGCCAGCAGTTTGGGACAGGGGGGACAAGAAAAACTGTTTTTT
>TRBV5-6|few|TRBJ2-1|-
CASSLFRGGEQFF
TGTGCCAGCAGCTTGTTCAGGGGGGGAGAGCAGTTCTTC
>TRBV6-2/TRBV6-3|-|TRBJ2-5|-
CASSLRGSLYGETQYF
TGTGCCAGCAGCCTTCGGGGGTCGCTATACGGAGAGACCCAGTACTTC
>TRBV6-4|-|TRBJ2-1|TRBD2
CASSQGLAGVFEQFF
TGTGCCAGCAGTCAGGGACTAGCGGGAGTGTTTGAGCAGTTCTTC
>TRBV12-3/TRBV12-4|few|TRBJ1-4|TRBD1
CASSPPGQINEKLFF
TGTGCCAGCAGTCCCCCGGGACAGATTAATGAAAAACTGTTTTTT
>TRBV7-2|few|TRBJ1-1|-
CASRQLVGTEAFF
TGTGCCAGCAGACAACTGGTAGGGACTGAAGCTTTCTTT
>TRBV4-2|-|TRBJ2-5|TRBD1
CASSQDRGPAETQYF
TGTGCCAGCAGCCAGGACAGGGGGCCGGCAGAGACCCAGTACTTC
>TRBV2|-|TRBJ2-7|-
CASRPRGRYNEQYF
TGTGCCAGCAGGCCCCGGGGCAGATACAATGAGCAGTACTTC
>TRBV9|-|TRBJ1-4|-
CASQTGPDNEKLFF
TGTGCCAGCCAAACAGGGCCAGATAATGAAAAACTGTTTTTT
>TRBV20-1|once|TRBJ2-5|TRBD2
CSAAAASGPGDEQYF
TGCAGTGCAGCGGCCGCTAGCGGACCGGGGGATGAGCAGTACTTC
>TRBV7-2|many|TRBJ1-2|-
CASSLVGAGSSNYGYTF
TGTGCCAGCAGCTTAGTAGGGGCGGGGTCATCTAACTATGGCTACACCTTC
>TRBV7-9|few|TRBJ1-1|-
CASSLSDGENTEAFF
TGTGCCAGCAGCTTGTCGGACGGAGAGAACACTGAAGCTTTCTTT
>TRBV20-1|-|TRBJ1-1|-
CSARPRGRLNTEAFF
TGCAGTGCTAGGCCAAGGGGGAGACTGAACACTGAAGCTTTCTTT
>TRBV20-1|-|TRBJ1-2|TRBD1
CSAMTGILAELYFGYTF
TGCAGTGCGATGACAGGGATTCTTGCGGAGCTCTATTTTGGCTACACCTTC
>TRBV5-1|-|TRBJ1-4|-
CASSLASSAEGEKLFF
TGCGCCAGCAGCTTGGCCTCTAGCGCCGAGGGCGAAAAACTGTTTTTT
>TRBV20-1|few|TRBJ2-3|-
CSASPDFTTDTQYF
TGCAGTGCTAGCCCGGACTTCACCACAGATACGCAGTATTTT
>TRBV4-3|-|TRBJ2-2|-
CASSQYPQNTGGLFF
TGCGCCAGCAGCCAATATCCTCAGAACACCGGGGGACTGTTTTTT
>TRBV6-5|-|TRBJ2-3|TRBD2
CASSYSTGTSIPTDTQYF
TGTGCCAGCAGTTACTCGACCGGGACTAGCATCCCCACGGATACGCAGTATTTT
>TRBV27|-|TRBJ2-3|-
CASKGGGRTDTQYF
TGTGCCAGCAAAGGCGGGGGCCGCACAGATACGCAGTATTTT
>TRBV5-1|-|TRBJ2-1|TRBD2
CANSSVAGGHNEQFF
TGCGCCAACAGCTCCGTAGCGGGGGGTCACAATGAGCAGTTCTTC
>TRBV4-3|-|TRBJ2-1|TRBD2
CASAGSGGPKHNEQFF
TGCGCCAGCGCAGGAAGCGGGGGGCCGAAACACAATGAGCAGTTCTTC
>TRBV11-2|-|TRBJ2-3|-
CASSLVARSSGVTDTQYF
TGTGCCAGCAGCTTAGTCGCACGGTCCTCGGGGGTCACAGATACGCAGTATTTT
>TRBV6-6|few|TRBJ2-3|-
CASSSPGGEDTQYF
TGTGCCAGCAGTTCCCCCGGTGGAGAAGATACGCAGTATTTT
>TRBV28|few|TRBJ2-7|TRBD1
CASSSIGTGLYEQYF
TGTGCCAGCAGCAGTATCGGGACAGGTCTTTACGAGCAGTACTTC
>TRBV4-1|-|TRBJ2-3|TRBD2
CASSRTSGGLTDTQYF
TGCGCCAGCAGTCGGACTAGCGGGGGGCTCACAGATACGCAGTATTTT
>TRBV29-1|few|TRBJ2-5|-
CSVAPGVTYQETQYF
TGCAGCGTTGCCCCAGGGGTTACGTACCAAGAGACCCAGTACTTC
>TRBV27|-|TRBJ2-4|-
CASSLSAGKAKNIQYF
TGTGCCAGCAGTTTATCCGCGGGCAAGGCCAAAAACATTCAGTACTTC
>TRBV5-6|-|TRBJ2-7|-
CASSQQRQAYEQYF
TGTGCCAGCAGTCAACAACGACAGGCCTACGAGCAGTACTTC
>TRBV5-5|few|TRBJ2-7|TRBD1
CASSTNYRGVYEQYF
TGTGCCAGCAGCACCAACTACAGGGGGGTCTACGAGCAGTACTTC
>TRBV12-3/TRBV12-4|-|TRBJ1-1|-
CASSWKGMNTEAFF
TGTGCCAGCAGTTGGAAGGGAATGAACACTGAAGCTTTCTTT
>TRBV7-9|-|TRBJ1-1|TRBD1
CASSSPQGAGYTEAFF
TGTGCCAGCAGCTCTCCTCAGGGGGCGGGTTACACTGAAGCTTTCTTT
>TRBV3-1|many|TRBJ2-3|-
CASSLSGLSTDTQYF
TGTGCCAGCAGCCTCTCGGGACTCAGCACAGATACGCAGTATTTT